One sample yielded the 24 T cell receptor beta chains listed below, sequenced in a study of cytomegalovirus exposure and HLA in healthy donors. A multiplex PCR was run with 60 Vbeta primers and 13 Jbeta primers. Measured with immunoSEQ multiplex PCR; TCRdb has only the in-frame clones, and not every one. The data show roughly 100,000 clones, 75% to 90% seen once. The sequencing sample was made of PBMCs. The receptors shown here come from a man aged 35-49 years in good health and CMV-seronegative.

This chain connects TRBV5-6 to TRBJ1-1; 7 bases align to TRBD1. This CDR3 region has 15 residues. Germline CDR1 is SGHDT and CDR2 is YYEEEE. Trimming took 1 base from V and 1 from J; bases not matched to a gene: 4. The CDR3 nucleotides read TGTGCCAGCAGCTTGCTGGACAGGCCGAACACTGAAGCTTTCTTT. It codes for CASSLLDRPNTEAFF.

The CDR3 sequence: CASGRTLGSYEQYF. Here the CDR3 DNA reads TGTGCCAGCGGACGGACATTGGGGTCCTACGAGCAGTACTTC. The gene calls are TRBV11-2 and TRBJ2-7, with a possible D match to TRBD1 (5 bases). CDR3 length: 14 residues. Germline V gene lookup returns CDR1 SGHAT and CDR2 FQNNGV. Trimming removed 8 bases from V and 1 base from J, with 15 bases in between.

V gene TRBV7-9 combines with J gene TRBJ1-2, with TRBD1 matching 8 bases. V trimming: 0 bases; J trimming: 7 bases; junction bases outside the gene matches: 7. This CDR3 spans 15 amino acids. Germline values: CDR1 SEHNR, CDR2 FQNEAQ (reference sequence). The CDR3 loop reads CASSLAATGAGGYTF. In nucleotides, the CDR3 is TGTGCCAGCAGCTTAGCGGCGACAGGGGCAGGTGGCTACACCTTC.

The rearrangement links TRBV7-6 to TRBJ1-3, with 8 positions matching TRBD1. The CDR3 is made up of 15 amino acids. With 2 bases clipped from V and 3 bases from J, the junction kept 3 bases outside the gene matches. In germline, CDR1 is SGHVS, CDR2 FNYEAQ. In DNA, the CDR3 is TGTGCCAGCAGCTTACCCGGGACAGGTGGAAACACCATATATTTT. Amino acid sequence: CASSLPGTGGNTIYF.

In its sample, this clone was seen a few times. This chain joins TRBV14 and TRBJ1-1; tentative D call: TRBD1 (5 bases). There are 15 residues in the CDR3. The germline CDR1 and CDR2 sequences are SGHDN and FVKESK. V was clipped by 0 bases and J by 8 bases, with 16 bases between them. For the CDR3, the DNA is TGTGCCAGCAGCCAAGAAGGGCGGGGGATGTTAGAAGCTTTCTTT. This translates into CASSQEGRGMLEAFF.

This sequence joins TRBV5-4 and TRBJ1-2; maybe TRBD1 (5 bases). This CDR3 has 14 amino acids. With 4 bases removed from V and 4 bases from J, the gap between germline ends came to 14 bases. Germline V gene data show CDR1 as SGHNT and CDR2 as YYREEE (reference sequence). DNA of the CDR3: TGTGCCAGCAGCGGGGGGGTGTCCGGCTATGGCTACACCTTC. It translates to CASSGGVSGYGYTF.

The chain employs TRBV5-4 and TRBJ2-7; possibly TRBD1 for D (6 bases). Between the trimmed V and J ends, which lost 3 bases and 6 bases, there was a span of 16 bases. Germline V gives CDR1 SGHNT, CDR2 YYREEE (reference sequence). The CDR3 loop spans 14 amino acids. Here the CDR3 reads CASSWGSGTLEQYF. CDR3 nucleotides: TGTGCCAGCAGCTGGGGCTCCGGGACACTCGAGCAGTACTTC.

The CDR3 nucleotides read TGTGCCAGCAGCTTTGGGACAGTGAACACTGAAGCTTTCTTT. It yields the protein CASSFGTVNTEAFF. This chain links TRBV5-6 with TRBJ1-1, with 7 bases identical to TRBD1. Losses at the gene ends were 2 bases for V and 0 bases for J; bases not matched to a gene: 1. Germline V gene lookup returns CDR1 SGHDT and CDR2 YYEEEE. This CDR3 contains 14 residues.

The V call is TRBV10-1, the J call TRBJ1-1, with no clear D. Germline assignment: CDR1 WNHNN and CDR2 SYGVQD (reference sequence). V lost 0 bases, J lost 1 base, and 3 bases lay in between. CDR3 length equals 13 residues. The CDR3, as DNA: TGCGCCAGCAGTGAGTCCAGGAACACTGAAGCTTTCTTT. Its protein product is CASSESRNTEAFF.

J is TRBJ1-1 and V is TRBV18; D may be TRBD1 (6 bases). V lost 5 bases to trimming and J lost 0 bases, with 16 bases between them. This CDR3 is 16 amino acids long. CDR1 KGHSH and CDR2 LQKENI come from the germline V gene. The DNA of the CDR3 is TGTGCCAGCTCATGGGGGCACACAGACATGAACACTGAAGCTTTCTTT. Its protein product is CASSWGHTDMNTEAFF.

This clone was found a few times. The rearrangement uses TRBV6-5 and TRBJ1-1, with D possibly being TRBD1 (6 bases). Trimming pared 4 bases from V and 6 bases from J, leaving 12 bases between. This CDR3 has 13 residues. Germline CDR1 reads MNHEY; CDR2 reads SVGAGI. The CDR3 sequence: CASSLSGAPEAFF. CDR3 coding DNA: TGTGCCAGCAGTTTGTCAGGGGCCCCTGAAGCTTTCTTT.

V and J are TRBV19 and TRBJ1-5; 10 bases are a match to TRBD1. Per germline, CDR1 LNHDA and CDR2 SQIVND (reference sequence). V lost 5 bases to trimming and J lost 3 bases; unmatched junction nucleotides: 10. This CDR3 region has 17 residues. The CDR3 reads CASSSPPGTGVNQPQHF. The CDR3 DNA is TGTGCCAGTAGTTCTCCACCCGGGACAGGGGTCAATCAGCCCCAGCATTTT. The full variable domain, completed using reference TRBV19 and TRBJ1-5, is DGGITQSPKYLFRKEGQNVTLSCEQNLNHDAMYWYRQDPGQGLRLIYYSQIVNDFQKGDIAEGYSVSREKKESFPLTVTSAQKNPTAFYLCASSSPPGTGVNQPQHFGDGTRLSIL.

This clone was observed a single time. The rearrangement joins TRBV7-2 to TRBJ2-1; D is ambiguous. The CDR3 covers 15 residues. CDR1 is SGHTA and CDR2 is FQGNSA in the germline V gene. Between the trimmed V and J ends, which lost 1 base and 5 bases, there was a span of 12 bases. In DNA, the CDR3 is TGTGCCAGCAGCTTAGTCGGTTATACTGACAATGAGCAGTTCTTC. Its protein product is CASSLVGYTDNEQFF.

This chain connects TRBV7-2 to TRBJ2-2; 9 bases match TRBD2. The CDR3 spans 16 residues. CDR1 is SGHTA, CDR2 FQGNSA, per germline. V shed 5 bases, J shed 1 base, and the junction held 5 bases outside the gene matches. The DNA of the CDR3 is TGTGCCAGCAGCCCCGGGACTAGCTGGAACACCGGGGAGCTGTTTTTT. This codes for CASSPGTSWNTGELFF.

The V gene is TRBV4-3, the J gene TRBJ1-6; TRBD1 might be the D (5 bases). CDR1 and CDR2 (germline): LGHNA, YSLEER. CDR3 length equals 16 residues. Trimming removed 4 bases from V and 7 bases from J, with 17 bases in between. Written as DNA, the CDR3 is TGCGCCAGCAGCCTCGGTTGGGGACTGCTCAATTCACCCCTCCACTTT. Protein product: CASSLGWGLLNSPLHF.

The V gene is TRBV5-1, the J gene TRBJ2-2; TRBD2 matches 11 bases. This CDR3 region has 16 residues. Germline V gene sequence: CDR1 SGHRS, CDR2 YFSETQ. After removal of 7 bases from V and 1 base from J, the junction contained 6 bases not matched to a gene. The CDR3, as DNA: TGCGCCAGCGGCCTTCTAGCGGGGGGGAACACCGGGGAGCTGTTTTTT. This encodes CASGLLAGGNTGELFF.

The chain is built from TRBV11-3 and TRBJ1-2; 7 bases map to TRBD1. The germline V gene encodes CDR1 SGHNT and CDR2 YENEEA. This CDR3 comprises 17 residues. The V segment lost 10 bases and the J segment 2 bases; nucleotides outside the gene matches: 19. CDR3 protein: CAIQRRDSSTLNYGYTF. In nucleotides, the CDR3 is TGTGCCATCCAGCGCCGGGACAGCAGCACCCTAAACTATGGCTACACCTTC.

The chain combines TRBV6-1 with TRBJ2-3; D gene unclear. The CDR3 covers 13 residues. V gave up 6 bases and J gave up 0 bases, with 7 bases separating them. Germline V gene sequence: CDR1 MNHNS, CDR2 SASEGT. The CDR3, as DNA: TGTGCCAGCAGGGGCAGTAGCACAGATACGCAGTATTTT. This translates into CASRGSSTDTQYF.

This clone was detected once. The chain has TRBV19 and TRBJ1-5; 11 nucleotides match TRBD1. Germline CDR1 reads LNHDA; CDR2 reads SQIVND (reference sequence). The CDR3 runs 16 residues. Germline trimming cut 4 bases from V and 6 bases from J; bases unmatched to any gene: 8. The CDR3 bases are TGTGCCAGTAGTAGCCCAGGACAGGGGGCAGGTCAGCCCCAGCATTTT. Translated: CASSSPGQGAGQPQHF.

The chain carries TRBV7-3 and TRBJ2-2; 8 bases fit TRBD1. The CDR3 covers 16 residues. Germline loops: CDR1 SGHTA, CDR2 FQGTGA. Trimming cost V 5 bases and J 3 bases; bases outside gene matches: 8. CDR3 coding DNA: TGTGCCAGCAGCACCCAGGGGGCCCTTTACACCGGGGAGCTGTTTTTT. It translates to CASSTQGALYTGELFF.

The chain combines TRBV9 with TRBJ1-2; no clear D gene. The germline CDR1 and CDR2 sequences are SGDLS and YYNGEE. V lost 0 bases and J lost 8, with 11 bases in between. This CDR3 comprises 13 residues. CDR3 sequence: CASSVALGEGYTF. The CDR3 DNA follows: TGTGCCAGCAGCGTAGCTCTGGGAGAGGGCTACACCTTC.

V is TRBV5-1 and J is TRBJ2-7; 8 bases map to TRBD1. The CDR3 spans 13 residues. The J segment lost 7 bases and the V segment lost 2 bases, leaving 5 bases of the junction unmatched. Germline V CDR1 and CDR2: SGHRS, YFSETQ. CDR3 DNA: TGCGCCAGCAGCTTTCGACAGGGGCGGGAGCAGTACTTC. Amino acid sequence: CASSFRQGREQYF.

The chain is built from TRBV27 and TRBJ1-1; D is unresolved. Trimming removed 8 bases at V and 0 bases at J, with 10 bases between. Looked up from germline, CDR1 is MNHEY and CDR2 is SMNVEV (reference sequence). The CDR3 spans 13 residues. The CDR3 loop reads CASGLGLNTEAFF. The CDR3 nucleotides read TGTGCCAGCGGCCTAGGATTGAACACTGAAGCTTTCTTT.

The V and J genes are TRBV5-1 and TRBJ2-1; D may be TRBD2 (5 bases). Trimming took 0 bases from V and 8 from J, leaving 15 bases between them. The CDR3 totals 15 residues. Per the germline V gene, CDR1 is SGHRS and CDR2 is YFSETQ. The CDR3 DNA reads TGCGCCAGCAGCTTGGCCGGCCCGAGGGTCTATGAGCAGTTCTTC. Residues: CASSLAGPRVYEQFF. Using reference TRBV5-1 and TRBJ2-1 for the parts outside the CDR3, the full variable domain is KAGVTQTPRYLIKTRGQQVTLSCSPISGHRSVSWYQQTPGQGLQFLFEYFSETQRNKGNFPGRFSGRQFSNSRSEMNVSTLELGDSALYLCASSLAGPRVYEQFFGPGTRLTVL.